The rows below give T cell receptor beta chains drawn from one sample of a study of cytomegalovirus exposure and HLA in healthy donors. The assay was immunoSEQ multiplex PCR, and TCRdb's table has in-frame clones only and misses some. The sample shows about 110,000 clones, about 64% of them seen only once. Specimen: PBMCs. The receptor set was obtained from a man between 18 and 29 years old in good health and CMV-seropositive. CDR3s leave out the opening cysteine and the closing phenylalanine or tryptophan. Fields, in order: J gene, V gene, CDR3 protein.

TRBJ2-1 | TRBV27 | ASSKPGLSSYNEQF
TRBJ2-1 | TRBV11-3 | ASSPRWSHNEQF
TRBJ1-5 | TRBV7-9 | ASSLDRLYQPQH
TRBJ2-1 | TRBV6-1 | ASSDVPTSVEQF
TRBJ1-5 | TRBV7-4 | ASSPGELQNNQPQH
TRBJ2-1 | TRBV29-1 | SVSTYNEQF
TRBJ1-6 | TRBV6-5 | ASSLQANSPLH
. | TRBV28 | ASSSVGTGKGEQY
TRBJ1-6 | TRBV4-1 | ASSGTGRDSPLH
TRBJ1-5 | TRBV10-3 | AISDYSNQPQH
TRBJ2-4 | TRBV28 | ASSRQGSGLAKNIQY
TRBJ1-6 | TRBV7-9 | ASNNIVTEGASPLH
TRBJ1-3 | TRBV28 | ASSLRQPGNTIY
TRBJ1-5 | TRBV7-6 | ASSSSSTGGEDNQPQH
TRBJ1-4 | TRBV7-9 | SSSLGNRGGEKLF
TRBJ1-2 | TRBV30 | AWSGQGRFYGYT
TRBJ2-3 | TRBV6-5 | ASSKLAGGPDTQY
TRBJ2-7 | TRBV6-5 | ASLRAGDSSYEQY
TRBJ2-5 | TRBV7-7 | ASSPRQGGETQY
TRBJ2-6 | TRBV6-5 | ASSYRGSGANVLT
TRBJ2-7 | TRBV6-6 | ASSYETESYEQY
TRBJ2-1 | TRBV6-5 | ASSASGGAREQF
TRBJ1-4 | TRBV14 | ASSQEFSGRANEKLF
TRBJ2-7 | TRBV6-7 | ASEYGTSGGGYEQY
TRBJ2-3 | TRBV30 | AWNQQGSTDTQY
TRBJ2-1 | TRBV6-5 | ASSYSSGEAYNEQF
TRBJ1-5 | TRBV9 | ASSVEGAIGQPQH
TRBJ2-3 | TRBV27 | ASSLLHLSAGTDTQY
TRBJ2-1 | TRBV6-5 | ASRRTGGYNEQF
TRBJ2-3 | TRBV5-1 | ASRRGTGTDTQY
TRBJ1-2 | TRBV2 | ASSETGFGYT
TRBJ1-1 | TRBV7-3 | ASSSTGLNTEAF
TRBJ2-3 | TRBV6-6 | ASSPPGSDTQY
TRBJ1-6 | TRBV18 | ASSPRDSASSYNSPLH
TRBJ2-2 | TRBV28 | ASSLAGGITGELF
TRBJ1-1 | TRBV28 | ASRGQGPEAF
TRBJ1-1 | TRBV2 | ASSKQGGTEAF
TRBJ1-2 | TRBV6-1 | ASTPGTGVNYGYT
TRBJ2-7 | TRBV10-1 | ASSETLPRETYEQY
TRBJ1-2 | TRBV4-1 | ASSLWGGEGYT
TRBJ2-7 | TRBV6-5 | ASSFLSGGASYEQY
TRBJ2-7 | TRBV10-3 | AISRDSLYEQY
TRBJ2-3 | TRBV29-1 | SVGGLAGLSTDTQY
TRBJ1-6 | TRBV5-6 | ASSSYRSSYNSPLH
TRBJ1-2 | TRBV28 | ASSTGGDLLYGYT
TRBJ1-2 | TRBV9 | ASKPAGRGNYGYT
TRBJ2-2 | TRBV19 | ASSVTSAPAMGGELF
TRBJ2-3 | TRBV7-9 | ASSLDLAGGSRTDTQY
TRBJ2-1 | TRBV9 | ASSVSGGGYNEQF
TRBJ1-1 | TRBV27 | ASSLWDRVNTEAF
TRBJ2-1 | TRBV19 | ASSIVGGSPYNEQF
TRBJ1-1 | TRBV29-1 | SVARGTEAF
TRBJ2-1 | TRBV5-1 | ASSLGVQGLGQF
TRBJ2-3 | TRBV2 | ASSGTSGYTDTQY
TRBJ1-2 | TRBV5-4 | ASSPDRGRGYT